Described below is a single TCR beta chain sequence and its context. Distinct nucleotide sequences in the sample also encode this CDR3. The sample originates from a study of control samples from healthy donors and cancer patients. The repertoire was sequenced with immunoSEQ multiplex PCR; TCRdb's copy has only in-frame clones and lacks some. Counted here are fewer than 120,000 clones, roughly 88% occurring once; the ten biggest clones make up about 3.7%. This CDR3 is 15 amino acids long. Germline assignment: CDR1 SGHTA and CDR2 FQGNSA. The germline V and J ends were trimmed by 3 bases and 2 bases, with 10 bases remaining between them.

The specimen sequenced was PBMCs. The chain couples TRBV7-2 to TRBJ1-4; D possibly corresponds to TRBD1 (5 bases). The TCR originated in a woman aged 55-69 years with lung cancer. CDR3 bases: TGTGCCAGCAGCTTCCAGGGAACTACTAATGAAAAACTGTTTTTT. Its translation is CASSFQGTTNEKLFF.